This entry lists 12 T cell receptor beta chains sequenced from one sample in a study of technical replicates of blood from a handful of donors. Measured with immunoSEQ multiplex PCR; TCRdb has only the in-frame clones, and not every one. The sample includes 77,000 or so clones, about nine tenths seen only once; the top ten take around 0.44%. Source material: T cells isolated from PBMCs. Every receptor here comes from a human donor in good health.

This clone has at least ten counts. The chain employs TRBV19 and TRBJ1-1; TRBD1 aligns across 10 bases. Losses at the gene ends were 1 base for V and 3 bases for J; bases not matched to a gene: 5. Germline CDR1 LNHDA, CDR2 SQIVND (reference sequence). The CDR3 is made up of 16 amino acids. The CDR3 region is CASSIGQGALYTEAFF. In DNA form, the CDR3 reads TGTGCCAGTAGTATAGGACAGGGGGCATTATACACTGAAGCTTTCTTT.

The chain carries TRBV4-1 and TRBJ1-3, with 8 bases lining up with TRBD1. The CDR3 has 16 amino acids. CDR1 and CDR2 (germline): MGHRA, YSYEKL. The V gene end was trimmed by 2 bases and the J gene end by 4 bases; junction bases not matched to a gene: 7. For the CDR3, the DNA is TGCGCCAGCAGCCAAATTACAGGGGGTGGAGGAAACACCATATATTTT. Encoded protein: CASSQITGGGGNTIYF.

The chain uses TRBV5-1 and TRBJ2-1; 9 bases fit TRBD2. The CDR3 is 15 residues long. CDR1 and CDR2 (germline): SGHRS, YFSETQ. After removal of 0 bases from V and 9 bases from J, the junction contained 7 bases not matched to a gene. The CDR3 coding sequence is TGCGCCAGCAGCTTGGCGTTAGCGGGAGTGGTTGAGCAGTTCTTC. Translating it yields CASSLALAGVVEQFF.

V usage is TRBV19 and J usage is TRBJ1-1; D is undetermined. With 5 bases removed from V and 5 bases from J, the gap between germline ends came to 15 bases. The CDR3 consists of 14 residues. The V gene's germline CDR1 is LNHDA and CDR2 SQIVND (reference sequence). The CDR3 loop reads CASSPVEGWTEAFF. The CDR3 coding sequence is TGTGCCAGTAGTCCGGTGGAGGGATGGACTGAAGCTTTCTTT.

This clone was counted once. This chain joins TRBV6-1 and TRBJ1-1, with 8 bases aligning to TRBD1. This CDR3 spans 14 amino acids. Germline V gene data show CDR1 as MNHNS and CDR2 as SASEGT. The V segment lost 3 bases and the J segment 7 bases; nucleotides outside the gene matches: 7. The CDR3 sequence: CASSDRQGFFEAFF. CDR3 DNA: TGTGCCAGCAGTGACCGACAGGGGTTCTTTGAAGCTTTCTTT.

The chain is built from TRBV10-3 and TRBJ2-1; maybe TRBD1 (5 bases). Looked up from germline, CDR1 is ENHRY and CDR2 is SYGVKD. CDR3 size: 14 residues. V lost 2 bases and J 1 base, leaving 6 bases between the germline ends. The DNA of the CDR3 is TGTGCCATCAGTGAGAGGACATCCTACAATGAGCAGTTCTTC. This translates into CAISERTSYNEQFF.

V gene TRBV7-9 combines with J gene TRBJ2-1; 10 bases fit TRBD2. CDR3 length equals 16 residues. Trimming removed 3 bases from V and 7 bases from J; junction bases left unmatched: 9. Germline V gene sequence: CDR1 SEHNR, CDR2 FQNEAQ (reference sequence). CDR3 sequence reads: CASSFEEASGSNEQFF. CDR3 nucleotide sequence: TGTGCCAGCAGCTTCGAGGAGGCTAGCGGGAGTAATGAGCAGTTCTTC.

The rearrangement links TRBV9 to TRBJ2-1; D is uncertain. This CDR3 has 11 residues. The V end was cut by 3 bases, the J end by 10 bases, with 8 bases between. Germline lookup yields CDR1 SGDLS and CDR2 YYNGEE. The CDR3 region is CASSAYTEQFF. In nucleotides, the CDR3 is TGTGCCAGCAGCGCTTACACGGAGCAGTTCTTC.

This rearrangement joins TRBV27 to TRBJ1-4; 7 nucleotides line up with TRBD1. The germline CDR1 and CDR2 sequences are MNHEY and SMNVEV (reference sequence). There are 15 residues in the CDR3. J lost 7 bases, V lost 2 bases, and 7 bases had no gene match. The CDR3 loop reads CASSLVVGGGEKLFF. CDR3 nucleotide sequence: TGTGCCAGCAGTTTAGTAGTAGGGGGCGGTGAAAAACTGTTTTTT.

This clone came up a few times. The CDR3 region has the DNA TGTGCCAGCAGACACACCCAACAGCAGCCCGAGCAGTACTTC. Its protein is CASRHTQQQPEQYF. V gene TRBV6-6 combines with J gene TRBJ2-7, with D uncertain. Germline V CDR1 and CDR2: MNHNY, SVGAGI (reference sequence). Trimming pared 6 bases from V and 6 bases from J, leaving 18 bases between. The CDR3 covers 14 residues.

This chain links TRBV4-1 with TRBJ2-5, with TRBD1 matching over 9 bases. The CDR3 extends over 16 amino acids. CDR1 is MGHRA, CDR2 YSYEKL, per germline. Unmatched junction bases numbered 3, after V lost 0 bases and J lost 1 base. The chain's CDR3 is CASSQDHRGPQETQYF. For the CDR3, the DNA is TGCGCCAGCAGCCAAGATCACAGGGGGCCCCAAGAGACCCAGTACTTC.

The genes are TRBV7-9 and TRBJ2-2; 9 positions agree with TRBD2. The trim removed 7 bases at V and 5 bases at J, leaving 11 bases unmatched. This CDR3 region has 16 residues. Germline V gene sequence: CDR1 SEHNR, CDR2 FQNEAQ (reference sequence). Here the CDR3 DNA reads TGTGCCAGCACCTTTGAGGGGCTAGCGGGAACCGGGGAGCTGTTTTTT. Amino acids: CASTFEGLAGTGELFF.